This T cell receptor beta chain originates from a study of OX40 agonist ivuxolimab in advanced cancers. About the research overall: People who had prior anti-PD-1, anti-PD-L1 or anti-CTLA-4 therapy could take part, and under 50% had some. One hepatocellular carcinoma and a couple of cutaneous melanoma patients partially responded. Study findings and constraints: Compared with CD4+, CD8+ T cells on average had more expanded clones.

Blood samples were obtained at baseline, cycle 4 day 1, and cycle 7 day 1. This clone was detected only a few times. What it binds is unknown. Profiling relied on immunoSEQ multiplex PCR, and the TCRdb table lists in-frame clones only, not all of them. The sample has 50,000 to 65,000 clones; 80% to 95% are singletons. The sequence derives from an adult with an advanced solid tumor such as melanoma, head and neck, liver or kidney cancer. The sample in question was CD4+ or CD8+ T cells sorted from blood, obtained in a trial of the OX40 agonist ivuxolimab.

CDR3 sequence: CASSSGQGSVSYNSPLHF. The CDR3 DNA sequence: TGTGCCAGCAGCTCAGGACAAGGTTCCGTCTCCTATAATTCACCCCTCCACTTT. V usage is TRBV7-2 and J usage is TRBJ1-6; D is perhaps TRBD1 (5 bases). Germline assignment: CDR1 SGHTA and CDR2 FQGNSA. This CDR3 region has 18 residues. Trimming shortened V by 4 bases and J by 0 bases, and 16 bases separated the two germline ends.